One and the same sample provided the 25 T cell receptor beta chains below, sequenced in a study of blood T cell repertoires in COVID-19. Sequencing was performed with immunoSEQ multiplex PCR; in TCRdb, only in-frame clones are kept and a portion is missing. The top ten hold less than 30% of the sample, which has around 130,000 clones, 80% to 90% seen once. The sample was peripheral blood. These TCRs come from a man aged 70 or older with active or convalescent COVID-19.

This clone appeared a single time. The V and J genes are TRBV19 and TRBJ1-2; maybe TRBD1 (6 bases). Germline-derived CDR1 and CDR2 are LNHDA and SQIVND (reference sequence). V was clipped by 6 bases and J by 3 bases, with 11 bases between them. This CDR3 comprises 13 residues. The CDR3 loop is CASRGQNDYGYTF. The CDR3 DNA reads as TGTGCCAGTAGGGGACAAAACGACTATGGCTACACCTTC.

The chain combines TRBV6-5 with TRBJ1-1; 7 bases align to TRBD1. Germline V lookup: CDR1 MNHEY, CDR2 SVGAGI. The CDR3 spans 15 residues. V lost 5 bases and J lost 7; bases outside the gene matches: 13. The CDR3 sequence is CASSPNTNRGGEAFF. The CDR3 nucleotides read TGTGCCAGCAGTCCAAATACGAACAGGGGAGGTGAAGCTTTCTTT.

The chain couples TRBV5-5 to TRBJ1-1; D perhaps matches TRBD1 (5 bases). CDR3 length: 13 amino acids. The V end was cut by 4 bases, the J end by 1 base, with 8 bases between. Per the germline V gene, CDR1 is SGHKS and CDR2 is YYEKEE (reference sequence). This chain's CDR3 is CASSNGQNTEAFF. DNA of the CDR3: TGTGCCAGCAGCAACGGACAGAACACTGAAGCTTTCTTT.

This rearrangement joins TRBV7-9 to TRBJ2-1, with TRBD1 identical over 7 bases. Losses at the gene ends were 3 bases for V and 8 bases for J; bases not matched to a gene: 10. The CDR3 is 15 residues long. CDR1 is SEHNR, CDR2 FQNEAQ, per germline (reference sequence). The CDR3 here is CASSFFGQGVYEQFF. Here the CDR3 DNA reads TGTGCCAGCAGCTTTTTTGGGCAGGGGGTCTATGAGCAGTTCTTC.

The V call is TRBV6-6, the J call TRBJ2-7, with a possible D match to TRBD1 (5 bases). The germline V gene has CDR1 MNHNY and CDR2 SVGAGI (reference sequence). Trimming left V 7 bases short and J 0 bases short, with 13 bases between. This CDR3 is 14 amino acids long. The CDR3 reads CASTKGPSSYEQYF. The CDR3 DNA follows: TGTGCCAGCACAAAGGGGCCCAGCTCCTACGAGCAGTACTTC.

This chain's CDR3 is CASRLAGPNEQYF. The CDR3 DNA is TGTGCCAGCAGACTAGCGGGACCTAACGAGCAGTACTTC. This chain connects TRBV28 to TRBJ2-7; 10 bases agree with TRBD2. The germline V gene has CDR1 MDHEN and CDR2 SYDVKM. The CDR3 contains 13 residues. After removal of 6 bases from V and 5 bases from J, the junction contained 4 bases not matched to a gene.

The sample holds one count of this clone. This chain connects TRBV4-1 to TRBJ1-2; D uncertain. The CDR3 spans 18 residues. Germline V gene data show CDR1 as MGHRA and CDR2 as YSYEKL. Trimming pared 0 bases from V and 3 bases from J, leaving 20 bases between. The CDR3 loop is CASSQDSLVPGKDYGYTF. CDR3 bases: TGCGCCAGCAGCCAAGATAGTCTCGTTCCGGGTAAAGACTATGGCTACACCTTC.

CDR3 bases: TGTGCCAGCAGCCAAGACCCAGGGCTTAATGAAAAACTGTTTTTT. This encodes CASSQDPGLNEKLFF. V is TRBV4-2 and J is TRBJ1-4; a weak D match, TRBD1 (5 bases). The CDR3 consists of 15 residues. Trimming took 0 bases from V and 4 from J, leaving 9 bases between them. The germline V gene encodes CDR1 LGHNA and CDR2 YNFKEQ.

The chain is built from TRBV11-2 and TRBJ1-5; the D gene is possibly TRBD1 (6 bases). V was pared by 3 bases and J by 1 base, with 7 bases between. This CDR3 comprises 14 residues. The germline V gene has CDR1 SGHAT and CDR2 FQNNGV. The CDR3 region has the DNA TGTGCCAGCAGCTTTGGACAGAGCAATCAGCCCCAGCATTTT. Protein sequence: CASSFGQSNQPQHF.

This clone was picked up a small number of times. This chain links TRBV11-2 with TRBJ1-1; D unresolved. The CDR3 is made up of 12 amino acids. Trimming took off 2 bases at V and 7 bases at J, with 8 bases between the two ends. Germline loops: CDR1 SGHAT, CDR2 FQNNGV. CDR3 loop: CASSLIGVEAFF. The CDR3 DNA reads as TGTGCCAGCAGCTTAATAGGAGTTGAAGCTTTCTTT.

CDR3 coding DNA: TGCGCCAGCAGCTTGATGGGAGGGAAAGAGACCCAGTACTTC. It encodes CASSLMGGKETQYF. The genes are TRBV5-1 and TRBJ2-5, with TRBD2 identical over 7 bases. The germline V gene encodes CDR1 SGHRS and CDR2 YFSETQ. The CDR3 is 14 amino acids. Trimming took 1 base from V and 3 from J; bases not matched to a gene: 3.

This clone was counted once. The CDR3, as DNA: TGTGCCAGCAGTCGACTAGCGGGAGCTACCGGGGATACGCAGTATTTT. It specifies CASSRLAGATGDTQYF. The chain uses TRBV6-2 or TRBV6-3 and TRBJ2-3; 12 nucleotides match TRBD2. CDR1 MNHEY and CDR2 SVGEGT come from the germline V gene. Losses at the gene ends were 5 bases for V and 6 bases for J; bases not matched to a gene: 9. CDR3 length: 16 amino acids.

V is TRBV10-3 and J is TRBJ2-6; 11 bases map to TRBD1. There are 17 residues in the CDR3. Trimming cost V 6 bases and J 4 bases; bases outside gene matches: 8. Germline V gives CDR1 ENHRY, CDR2 SYGVKD. The CDR3 protein is CAISGQGAARGANVLTF. The CDR3 nucleotides read TGTGCCATCAGCGGACAGGGGGCCGCGCGCGGGGCCAACGTCCTGACTTTC.

The count of this clone is one. The CDR3 region has the DNA TGTGCCAGCAGCGTAGGTATAGCAATGGACACTGAAGCTTTCTTT. Residues: CASSVGIAMDTEAFF. The chain has TRBV9 and TRBJ1-1; unclear D gene. V was shortened by 0 bases and J by 3 bases, with 12 bases between the two germline ends. CDR3 length: 15 amino acids. Germline loops: CDR1 SGDLS, CDR2 YYNGEE.

V gene TRBV4-1 combines with J gene TRBJ1-6; D possibly corresponds to TRBD1 (6 bases). Germline V CDR1 and CDR2: MGHRA, YSYEKL. Trimming removed 1 base at V and 4 bases at J, with 14 bases between. The CDR3 has 17 amino acids. CDR3 DNA: TGCGCCAGCAGCCAAGCCTCCGGACAGACGTATAATTCACCCCTCCACTTT. It codes for CASSQASGQTYNSPLHF.

The chain couples TRBV27 to TRBJ2-1, with D tentatively TRBD1 (6 bases). Germline values: CDR1 MNHEY, CDR2 SMNVEV (reference sequence). Between the trimmed V and J ends, which lost 1 base and 5 bases, there was a span of 9 bases. This CDR3 contains 14 residues. CDR3 nucleotide sequence: TGTGCCAGCAGTTTATACCGACAGGACAATGAGCAGTTCTTC. Protein product: CASSLYRQDNEQFF.

CDR3 amino acids: CASSSGGRAYNEQFF. DNA for the CDR3: TGTGCCAGCAGCTCGGGGGGCAGGGCCTACAATGAGCAGTTCTTC. J is TRBJ2-1 and V is TRBV5-8; possibly TRBD2 for D (7 bases). Germline CDR1 is SGHTS and CDR2 is YDEGEE. CDR3 length: 15 amino acids. V was trimmed by 3 bases and J by 2 bases, leaving 12 bases between them. Drawing the rest from reference TRBV5-8 and TRBJ2-1, the complete variable domain is EAGVTQSPTHLIKTRGQQATLRCSPISGHTSVYWYQQALGLGLQFLLWYDEGEERNRGNFPPRFSGRQFPNYSSELNVNALELEDSALYLCASSSGGRAYNEQFFGPGTRLTVL.

This sequence joins TRBV28 and TRBJ1-5; the match to TRBD1 covers 9 bases. With V trimmed by 6 bases and J by 2 bases, 2 bases remained unmatched. Germline CDR1 MDHEN, CDR2 SYDVKM. The CDR3 runs to 14 residues. The CDR3 loop reads CASRGQGGNQPQHF. CDR3 nucleotide sequence: TGTGCCAGCAGGGGACAGGGAGGCAATCAGCCCCAGCATTTT.

This rearrangement joins TRBV7-9 to TRBJ2-3; 8 bases match TRBD1. The CDR3 loop spans 16 amino acids. V shed 0 bases and J 0 bases; nucleotides not matched to a gene: 2. Germline CDR1 is SEHNR and CDR2 is FQNEAQ (reference sequence). CDR3 sequence: CASSLAQGVSTDTQYF. In nucleotides, the CDR3 is TGTGCCAGCAGCTTAGCACAGGGGGTTAGCACAGATACGCAGTATTTT.

The chain joins TRBV6-5 to TRBJ2-1, with a tentative D call TRBD2 (6 bases). V was shortened by 5 bases and J by 4 bases, with 15 bases between the two germline ends. CDR1 and CDR2 (germline): MNHEY, SVGAGI. The CDR3 runs to 15 residues. CDR3 bases: TGTGCCAGCAGTAGAATTAGCGGAGGGTACAATGAGCAGTTCTTC. Amino acids: CASSRISGGYNEQFF.

The genes are TRBV7-9 and TRBJ1-5; 7 positions agree with TRBD1. V shed 4 bases and J 6 bases; nucleotides not matched to a gene: 6. The V gene's germline CDR1 is SEHNR and CDR2 FQNEAQ (reference sequence). CDR3 length: 14 amino acids. The CDR3 sequence: CASSWDQGGQPQHF. CDR3 nucleotide sequence: TGTGCCAGCAGCTGGGACCAGGGGGGTCAGCCCCAGCATTTT.

The chain uses TRBV28 and TRBJ2-7; 12 bases match TRBD1. There are 16 residues in the CDR3. CDR1 and CDR2 (germline): MDHEN, SYDVKM. Germline trimming cut 6 bases from V and 4 bases from J; bases unmatched to any gene: 10. The CDR3 DNA is TGTGCCAGCAGCCTCCGGGGACAGGGGGCTACTTACGAGCAGTACTTC. It encodes CASSLRGQGATYEQYF.

This chain connects TRBV27 to TRBJ2-7, with 7 bases that match TRBD2. The length of the CDR3 is 13 residues. With V trimmed by 6 bases and J by 7 bases, 9 bases remained unmatched. In germline, CDR1 is MNHEY, CDR2 SMNVEV (reference sequence). The DNA of the CDR3 is TGTGCCAGCAGGGCAGGTCGGGGGGAAGAGCAGTACTTC. Residues: CASRAGRGEEQYF.

The CDR3 region is CATSDPQKYEQYF. The CDR3 bases are TGTGCCACCAGTGACCCTCAGAAATACGAGCAGTACTTC. V is TRBV24-1 and J is TRBJ2-7; D not certain. This CDR3 has 13 residues. The V end was cut by 4 bases, the J end by 4 bases, with 10 bases between. Germline V gives CDR1 KGHDR, CDR2 SFDVKD.

This clone has just one count. V gene TRBV25-1 combines with J gene TRBJ1-6, with 8 bases lining up with TRBD1. CDR1 MGHDK and CDR2 SYGVNS come from the germline V gene. J lost 9 bases, V lost 6 bases, and 13 bases had no gene match. The CDR3 contains 16 residues. CDR3 protein: CASRPAIGQGSSPLHF. For the CDR3, the DNA is TGTGCCAGCAGACCTGCAATAGGACAGGGCAGTTCACCCCTCCACTTT.